The 24 T cell receptor beta chains listed next were all sequenced from one sample in a study of immune evolution from preneoplasia to lung adenocarcinoma. Generated by immunoSEQ multiplex PCR, the TCRdb table keeps only in-frame clones and is missing some. In the table there are more than 4,000 clones, roughly 75% of which are singletons. Sequencing was performed on FFPE normal lung tissue adjacent to the tumor. The receptors derive from a person aged 45-69 years with lung adenocarcinoma.

The chain carries TRBV6-1 and TRBJ1-2; 7 bases agree with TRBD1. CDR3 length: 15 residues. V lost 0 bases, J lost 4 bases, and 5 bases stayed unmatched. Germline V lookup: CDR1 MNHNS, CDR2 SASEGT. The CDR3, as DNA: TGTGCCAGCAGTGAAGCGGCAGGGGGGGGCTATGGCTACACCTTC. Its translation: CASSEAAGGGYGYTF.

The V call is TRBV28, the J call TRBJ2-7, with D unresolved. CDR1 and CDR2 from the germline V gene are MDHEN and SYDVKM. The CDR3 length is 13 residues. The V gene lost 4 bases and the J gene lost 2 bases, with 9 bases spanning the gap. The CDR3 region has the DNA TGTGCCAGCAGTTCGGTTAGACCCTACGAGCAGTACTTC. Translation: CASSSVRPYEQYF. The variable domain in full, with the rest retrieved from reference TRBV28 and TRBJ2-7, is DVKVTQSSRYLVKRTGEKVFLECVQDMDHENMFWYRQDPGLGLRLIYFSYDVKMKEKGDIPEGYSVSREKKERFSLILESASTNQTSMYLCASSSVRPYEQYFGPGTRLTVT.

This clone was found a few times. This chain links TRBV27 with TRBJ2-3, with a weak D call TRBD2 (6 bases). Deletions cut 2 bases from V and 5 bases from J, with 11 bases between. Germline V gene data show CDR1 as MNHEY and CDR2 as SMNVEV (reference sequence). The CDR3 sequence is 14 residues long. CDR3 sequence reads: CASSLRLGIDTQYF. CDR3 DNA: TGTGCCAGCAGTTTAAGACTAGGCATAGATACGCAGTATTTT.

The chain recombines TRBV2 with TRBJ2-3, with TRBD2 matching over 9 bases. J gave up 2 bases and V 6 bases, and 3 bases lay outside the gene matches. CDR3 length: 14 residues. CDR1 is SNHLY and CDR2 is FYNNEI in the germline V gene. CDR3 amino acids: CASRGLASTDTQYF. CDR3 nucleotides: TGTGCCAGCAGGGGACTAGCTTCCACAGATACGCAGTATTTT.

The chain is built from TRBV25-1 and TRBJ1-2; no definite D call. The CDR3 sequence is 11 residues long. Trimming took 1 base from V and 8 from J, leaving 5 bases between them. Germline assignment: CDR1 MGHDK and CDR2 SYGVNS. CDR3 sequence: CASSELRGYTF. The CDR3 DNA reads TGTGCCAGCAGTGAATTGAGAGGCTACACCTTC.

The chain couples TRBV9 to TRBJ2-3; the D is unclear. The CDR3 extends over 12 amino acids. Trimming took 4 bases from V and 0 from J, leaving 3 bases between them. CDR1 is SGDLS and CDR2 is YYNGEE in the germline V gene. In DNA, the CDR3 is TGTGCCAGCAGCTCGAGCACAGATACGCAGTATTTT. Its protein is CASSSSTDTQYF.

CDR3 amino acids: CASSFGSRPYEQYF. Written as DNA, the CDR3 is TGTGCCAGCAGCTTCGGGAGTCGGCCCTACGAGCAGTACTTC. This sequence joins TRBV5-6 and TRBJ2-7, with a weak D call TRBD2 (6 bases). V gave up 2 bases and J gave up 2 bases, with 11 bases separating them. Per germline, CDR1 SGHDT and CDR2 YYEEEE. The length of the CDR3 is 14 residues.

The chain combines TRBV14 with TRBJ1-2; D unresolved. The CDR3 is 14 residues long. Trimming pared 1 base from V and 7 bases from J, leaving 13 bases between. CDR1 SGHDN and CDR2 FVKESK come from the germline V gene. For the CDR3, the DNA is TGTGCCAGCAGCCAAGCTAGGGTTGATCGTGGCTACACCTTC. It translates to CASSQARVDRGYTF.

The genes are TRBV18 and TRBJ1-1, with 9 bases matching TRBD1. The J segment lost 6 bases and the V segment lost 3 bases, leaving 5 bases of the junction unmatched. The CDR3 totals 14 residues. Germline V lookup: CDR1 KGHSH, CDR2 LQKENI. CDR3 nucleotide sequence: TGTGCCAGCTCACCCTCGGGACAGGGCGCTGAAGCTTTCTTT. This sequence encodes CASSPSGQGAEAFF.

The rearrangement joins TRBV11-2 to TRBJ2-1; TRBD2 agrees at 8 bases. V lost 0 bases and J lost 4; bases outside the gene matches: 11. Germline assignment: CDR1 SGHAT and CDR2 FQNNGV. This CDR3 is 18 amino acids long. CDR3 region: CASSLDPPTSVTYNEQFF. The CDR3 DNA is TGTGCCAGCAGCTTAGACCCCCCGACTAGCGTTACTTACAATGAGCAGTTCTTC.

This chain links TRBV29-1 with TRBJ2-7; weak D call: TRBD1 (5 bases). The CDR3 runs 18 residues. CDR1 SQVTM and CDR2 ANQGSEA come from the germline V gene. The V end was cut by 0 bases, the J end by 2 bases, with 23 bases between. The CDR3 bases are TGCAGCGTTGAAGATAAGGGGTCCCACAGGAAGACTCCCTACGAGCAGTACTTC. Translation: CSVEDKGSHRKTPYEQYF.

This rearrangement joins TRBV10-1 to TRBJ1-1; D gene ambiguous. V lost 8 bases, J lost 3 bases, and 13 bases lay in between. CDR3 size: 13 residues. CDR1 is WNHNN and CDR2 is SYGVQD in the germline V gene (reference sequence). CDR3 loop: CASQDGRDTEAFF. DNA of the CDR3: TGCGCCAGCCAGGACGGCCGAGACACTGAAGCTTTCTTT.

The genes are TRBV5-6 and TRBJ2-3, with TRBD2 matching 10 bases. The CDR3 runs 16 residues. CDR1 and CDR2 (germline): SGHDT, YYEEEE. V shed 4 bases, J shed 2 bases, and the junction held 7 bases outside the gene matches. CDR3 coding DNA: TGTGCCAGCAGCACTAAAGCGGGAGGGCCCACAGATACGCAGTATTTT. It is translated as CASSTKAGGPTDTQYF.

This clone was picked up one time. The CDR3: CASSSRQGSSYNEQFF. For the CDR3, the DNA is TGCGCCAGCAGCTCAAGACAGGGGAGCTCCTACAATGAGCAGTTCTTC. V and J are TRBV5-1 and TRBJ2-1, with TRBD1 identical over 8 bases. Germline loops: CDR1 SGHRS, CDR2 YFSETQ. The CDR3 consists of 16 residues. After removal of 3 bases from V and 0 bases from J, the junction contained 5 bases not matched to a gene.

The rearrangement uses TRBV30 and TRBJ1-2; 7 bases line up with TRBD1. The V gene's germline CDR1 is GTSNPN and CDR2 SVGIG (reference sequence). The CDR3 covers 15 residues. The J segment lost 3 bases and the V segment lost 4 bases, leaving 11 bases of the junction unmatched. CDR3 residues: CAWKKPGGVDYGYTF. CDR3 bases: TGTGCCTGGAAGAAGCCAGGGGGAGTTGACTATGGCTACACCTTC.

The V gene is TRBV7-2, the J gene TRBJ2-2, with 12 bases fitting TRBD2. Per the germline V gene, CDR1 is SGHTA and CDR2 is FQGNSA. This CDR3 contains 15 residues. The V segment lost 5 bases and the J segment 6 bases; nucleotides outside the gene matches: 4. The CDR3 protein is CASSTRLAGAGELFF. The CDR3 DNA reads TGTGCCAGCAGCACGCGACTAGCGGGAGCCGGGGAGCTGTTTTTT.

The chain is built from TRBV5-4 and TRBJ2-1; D gene ambiguous. CDR1 is SGHNT, CDR2 YYREEE, per germline (reference sequence). There are 15 residues in the CDR3. Trimming took off 2 bases at V and 2 bases at J, with 11 bases between the two ends. CDR3: CASSFRAAAYNEQFF. DNA for the CDR3: TGTGCCAGCAGCTTCCGTGCTGCGGCCTACAATGAGCAGTTCTTC.

This clone was observed a few times. The chain carries TRBV30 and TRBJ1-4; D is undetermined. The V gene lost 4 bases and the J gene lost 7 bases, with 13 bases spanning the gap. This CDR3 region has 13 residues. The V gene's germline CDR1 is GTSNPN and CDR2 SVGIG (reference sequence). This CDR3 reads CAWKEDLLEKLFF. CDR3 nucleotides: TGTGCCTGGAAGGAGGACCTACTTGAAAAACTGTTTTTT.

The V gene is TRBV5-1, the J gene TRBJ2-3; D is perhaps TRBD1 (6 bases). Germline values: CDR1 SGHRS, CDR2 YFSETQ. V lost 4 bases and J lost 5, with 17 bases in between. The CDR3 consists of 15 residues. Here the CDR3 DNA reads TGCGCCAGCAGCCCCGGAATAGGGGGTGTAGATACGCAGTATTTT. Its protein product is CASSPGIGGVDTQYF.

V is TRBV6-5 and J is TRBJ1-4; possible D gene TRBD1, 5 bases. Per the germline V gene, CDR1 is MNHEY and CDR2 is SVGAGI. The CDR3 loop spans 13 amino acids. V lost 7 bases and J 10 bases, leaving 16 bases between the germline ends. Here the CDR3 reads CASTSSGGGKLFF. DNA of the CDR3: TGTGCCAGCACCTCCAGCGGGGGTGGAAAACTGTTTTTT.

This chain joins TRBV11-2 and TRBJ2-7; D is unresolved. The CDR3 is 12 residues long. Germline CDR1 reads SGHAT; CDR2 reads FQNNGV. The ends were cut back, 4 bases at V and 6 bases at J, with 10 bases in the middle. The CDR3 spells CASSSLSVEQYF. For the CDR3, the DNA is TGTGCCAGCAGCTCACTCTCCGTCGAGCAGTACTTC.

This clone was recorded once. This sequence joins TRBV11-3 and TRBJ1-1; no clear D gene. V lost 3 bases and J lost 2, with 7 bases in between. Germline CDR1 reads SGHNT; CDR2 reads YENEEA. The CDR3 is 13 amino acids. The CDR3 coding sequence is TGTGCCAGCAGCTTCCCAGGTAACACTGAAGCTTTCTTT. Its protein product is CASSFPGNTEAFF.

This rearrangement joins TRBV19 to TRBJ2-1; 8 bases line up with TRBD1. Germline V lookup: CDR1 LNHDA, CDR2 SQIVND (reference sequence). Trimming at V came to 5 bases and at J to 8 bases, leaving 8 bases not matched to a gene. The CDR3 totals 14 residues. As DNA, the CDR3 is TGTGCCAGTAGTCTAGGACAGGGCGGTTATGAGCAGTTCTTC. Translation: CASSLGQGGYEQFF.

V gene TRBV7-9 combines with J gene TRBJ2-1; TRBD2 matches 10 bases. This CDR3 spans 16 amino acids. From germline, CDR1 is SEHNR and CDR2 FQNEAQ (reference sequence). Trimming removed 0 bases from V and 9 bases from J; junction bases left unmatched: 8. The CDR3 reads CASSLADSGRSVEQFF. The CDR3 DNA follows: TGTGCCAGCAGCTTAGCTGATAGCGGGAGGTCCGTTGAGCAGTTCTTC.